This is a list of T cell receptor beta chains from one sample in a study of cytomegalovirus exposure and HLA in healthy donors. Produced via immunoSEQ multiplex PCR; TCRdb's table is partial and in-frame only. The sample carries 99,000 or so clones, 12% recorded once. The sequencing sample was made of PBMCs. The receptors stem from a man aged 40-50 years in good health and CMV-seropositive. Both conserved end residues are part of each CDR3. The D gene is left open where the match is weak. Size is stated for part of the rows, as once, few or many counts, or as a class when the clone is expanded.

TRBD2	TRBV11-2	-	TRBJ2-1	CASSVGASGYLSSYNEQFF	TGTGCCAGCAGCGTGGGGGCTAGCGGGTATTTGAGCTCCTACAATGAGCAGTTCTTC
TRBD1	TRBV11-2	-	TRBJ1-2	CASSLRGPSAGGYGYTF	TGTGCCAGCAGCTTAAGGGGGCCATCTGCAGGGGGCTATGGCTACACCTTC
-	TRBV6-5	-	TRBJ2-7	CASSYSRRLGGEQYF	TGTGCCAGCAGTTACTCGCGGCGCTTAGGTGGTGAGCAGTACTTC
-	TRBV6-1	-	TRBJ1-1	CASSPRTGLNTEAFF	TGTGCCAGCAGCCCTAGAACAGGACTGAACACTGAAGCTTTCTTT
TRBD2	TRBV9	few	TRBJ2-2	CASSVLAGGTGELFF	TGTGCCAGCAGCGTACTAGCGGGAGGCACCGGGGAGCTGTTTTTT
-	TRBV6-5	-	TRBJ2-7	CASSYSLARAYEQYF	TGTGCCAGCAGTTACTCCCTAGCGAGGGCCTACGAGCAGTACTTC
-	TRBV30	once	TRBJ2-7	CAWSLEGVGEQYF	TGTGCCTGGAGTTTAGAGGGAGTCGGCGAGCAGTACTTC
TRBD2	TRBV5-1	-	TRBJ2-5	CASSSGGGRETQYF	TGCGCCAGCAGCTCGGGGGGGGGCCGGGAGACCCAGTACTTC
-	TRBV5-4	few	TRBJ2-1	CASSSSGGHEQFF	TGTGCCAGCAGCTCGTCCGGGGGGCATGAGCAGTTCTTC
-	TRBV30	-	TRBJ1-5	CAWSVNRNNQPQHF	TGTGCCTGGAGTGTAAACAGGAACAATCAGCCCCAGCATTTT
-	TRBV5-1	-	TRBJ2-2	CASSLGGMNTGELFF	TGCGCCAGCAGCTTGGGAGGCATGAATACCGGGGAGCTGTTTTTT
TRBD1	TRBV27	few	TRBJ2-7	CASGQGIEQYF	TGTGCCAGCGGACAGGGCATCGAGCAGTACTTC
TRBD1	TRBV7-6	-	TRBJ2-1	CASSQGQSLEQFF	TGTGCCAGCAGCCAGGGACAGTCCCTTGAGCAGTTCTTC
-	TRBV19	-	TRBJ1-2	CASTKGDVNYGYTF	TGTGCCAGTACTAAGGGGGATGTAAACTATGGCTACACCTTC
TRBD1	TRBV19	-	TRBJ2-1	CASSTLPGQGVEEQFF	TGTGCCAGTAGTACTCTCCCGGGACAGGGGGTCGAGGAGCAGTTCTTC
TRBD1	TRBV7-3	-	TRBJ2-7	CASSLSGTGGYEQYF	TGTGCCAGCAGCTTATCCGGGACAGGGGGCTACGAGCAGTACTTC
TRBD2	TRBV29-1	-	TRBJ2-5	CSVEGLAGPRDQYF	TGCAGCGTTGAAGGCCTAGCGGGACCCCGGGACCAGTACTTC